The next 32 T cell receptor beta chains were all read from a single sample in a study of PD-L1 blockade in urothelial cancer. Data came from immunoSEQ multiplex PCR; TCRdb stores just in-frame clones and leaves some out. The table has about 400 clones, about 40% seen once. The source material was tumor tissue, sampled before atezolizumab (anti-PD-L1) treatment. Receptors originate from a man in his sixties or seventies with urothelial cancer.

The table lists this clone with a few counts. V is TRBV6-8 and J is TRBJ1-5; the D is unclear. The V and J ends lost 3 bases and 0 bases respectively, with 12 bases between them. Germline loops: CDR1 MNHGY, CDR2 SAAAGT. CDR3 length equals 16 residues. CDR3 amino acids: CASSYPAVYSNQPQHF. In DNA form, the CDR3 reads TGTGCCAGCAGTTATCCGGCAGTCTATAGCAATCAGCCCCAGCATTTT.

This clone was counted between two and nine times. V usage is TRBV28 and J usage is TRBJ2-5; the match to TRBD2 covers 16 bases. This CDR3 spans 18 amino acids. Germline V lookup: CDR1 MDHEN, CDR2 SYDVKM. Germline trimming cut 6 bases from V and 4 bases from J; bases unmatched to any gene: 11. The CDR3 reads CASSRLGLAGGRGETQYF. CDR3 bases: TGTGCCAGCAGCCGCTTGGGACTAGCGGGAGGGAGAGGAGAGACCCAGTACTTC.

The chain couples TRBV15 to TRBJ2-5; unclear D gene. In germline, CDR1 is LNHNV, CDR2 YYDKDF (reference sequence). Trimming pared 1 base from V and 3 bases from J, leaving 12 bases between. This CDR3 has 15 amino acids. CDR3 sequence: CATSRVVTIEETQYF. DNA of the CDR3: TGTGCCACCAGCAGAGTGGTCACGATAGAAGAGACCCAGTACTTC.

This clone has only a few counts. The CDR3 region is CASSSDRRVGEKLFF. Written as DNA, the CDR3 is TGTGCCAGCAGCAGCGACAGAAGGGTCGGGGAAAAACTGTTTTTT. The rearrangement links TRBV11-3 to TRBJ1-4; weak D call: TRBD1 (5 bases). V was trimmed by 5 bases and J by 8 bases, leaving 18 bases between them. In germline, CDR1 is SGHNT, CDR2 YENEEA. The CDR3 is made up of 15 amino acids.

This clone was found a few times. The chain uses TRBV6-8 and TRBJ2-5; D is perhaps TRBD1 (6 bases). V was cut by 6 bases and J by 5 bases, with 16 bases left in between. Germline CDR1 reads MNHGY; CDR2 reads SAAAGT. The CDR3 totals 14 residues. The CDR3 reads CASSLPQGWETQYF. The CDR3 region has the DNA TGTGCCAGCAGCCTTCCCCAGGGGTGGGAGACCCAGTACTTC.

The gene calls are TRBV18 and TRBJ1-5, with 7 bases identical to TRBD1. This CDR3 region has 15 residues. V lost 5 bases, J lost 2 bases, and 6 bases stayed unmatched. The V gene's germline CDR1 is KGHSH and CDR2 LQKENI. The DNA of the CDR3 is TGTGCCAGCTCAGAGACAGGGTCCGGCAATCAGCCCCAGCATTTT. It is translated as CASSETGSGNQPQHF. Complete variable domain (other parts from reference TRBV18 and TRBJ1-5): NAGVMQNPRHLVRRRGQEARLRCSPMKGHSHVYWYRQLPEEGLKFMVYLQKENIIDESGMPKERFSAEFPKEGPSILRIQQVVRGDSAAYFCASSETGSGNQPQHFGDGTRLSIL.

The chain is built from TRBV6-8 and TRBJ2-3, with D uncertain. Germline loops: CDR1 MNHGY, CDR2 SAAAGT. The CDR3 consists of 15 residues. The V end lost 5 bases, the J end lost 2 bases, and 14 bases lay between the germline ends. For the CDR3, the DNA is TGTGCCAGCAGTGTACAAGCACAATCCACAGATACGCAGTATTTT. It yields the protein CASSVQAQSTDTQYF.

This sequence joins TRBV14 and TRBJ2-1; tentatively, D is TRBD2 (6 bases). Looked up from germline, CDR1 is SGHDN and CDR2 is FVKESK. V was trimmed by 3 bases and J by 5 bases, leaving 26 bases between them. The CDR3 totals 19 residues. In DNA, the CDR3 is TGTGCCAGCAGCCAGGGAGTCGGGACTGCCGACCTCTTTAACAATGAGCAGTTCTTC. This codes for CASSQGVGTADLFNNEQFF.

Note on this clone: An end of the junction does not agree with germline; a read error may underlie this. This chain uses TRBV10-2 with TRBJ2-7; 9 bases map to TRBD2. The CDR3 loop spans 13 amino acids. CDR1 WSHSY and CDR2 SAAADI come from the germline V gene. The CDR3 nucleotides are TGCGCCAGCAGTGAGGTAGGGCGGGAGGGCCAGGCCTTC. Translated, it gives CASSEVGREGQAF.

The chain carries TRBV11-3 and TRBJ2-5, with 11 bases aligning to TRBD2. Per the germline V gene, CDR1 is SGHNT and CDR2 is YENEEA. Trimming cost V 4 bases and J 3 bases; bases outside gene matches: 10. CDR3 length: 17 amino acids. CDR3 DNA: TGTGCCAGCAGCTCGATCCTAGCGGGAGGTTTTGAAGAGACCCAGTACTTC. Amino acids: CASSSILAGGFEETQYF.

The rearrangement links TRBV15 to TRBJ1-1; 10 nucleotides match TRBD1. The CDR3 runs to 17 residues. The germline V gene has CDR1 LNHNV and CDR2 YYDKDF (reference sequence). Trimming took 2 bases from V and 2 from J; bases not matched to a gene: 8. CDR3 sequence: CATSRNPGTGENTEAFF. The CDR3 DNA reads TGTGCCACCAGCAGAAACCCCGGGACAGGGGAAAACACTGAAGCTTTCTTT.

This clone has only one observation. Here the CDR3 reads CASSPRTGANYGYTF. The CDR3 DNA follows: TGTGCCAGTAGTCCTCGGACAGGGGCGAACTATGGCTACACCTTC. This sequence joins TRBV19 and TRBJ1-2; TRBD1 matches 9 bases. Trimming removed 5 bases from V and 2 bases from J; junction bases left unmatched: 6. The CDR3 length is 15 residues. Germline-derived CDR1 and CDR2 are LNHDA and SQIVND (reference sequence).

This clone has only a few counts. The V gene is TRBV9, the J gene TRBJ1-1; TRBD1 is a possible D gene (5 bases). CDR1 is SGDLS, CDR2 YYNGEE, per germline. CDR3 length equals 15 residues. Trimming pared 2 bases from V and 7 bases from J, leaving 18 bases between. The CDR3 nucleotides are TGTGCCAGCAGCGTGGGGGACCCCGGGCCCCGTGAAGCTTTCTTT. Protein sequence: CASSVGDPGPREAFF. The full variable domain, its missing parts supplied by reference TRBV9 and TRBJ1-1, is DSGVTQTPKHLITATGQRVTLRCSPRSGDLSVYWYQQSLDQGLQFLIQYYNGEERAKGNILERFSAQQFPDLHSELNLSSLELGDSALYFCASSVGDPGPREAFFGQGTRLTVV.

This clone appeared a few times. The CDR3 sequence: CASSYTSGRTDTGELFF. The CDR3 bases are TGTGCCAGCAGTTACACTAGCGGGAGGACGGACACCGGGGAGCTGTTTTTT. This chain uses TRBV6-8 with TRBJ2-2; 12 nucleotides align to TRBD2. The CDR3 is 17 residues long. Germline V lookup: CDR1 MNHGY, CDR2 SAAAGT. After removal of 2 bases from V and 3 bases from J, the junction contained 4 bases not matched to a gene.

CDR3 in amino acids: CASSFSSRTANQPQHF. The CDR3 DNA is TGTGCCAGCAGTTTTAGCTCCCGGACAGCCAATCAGCCCCAGCATTTT. The gene calls are TRBV28 and TRBJ1-5, with a tentative D call TRBD1 (6 bases). The CDR3 runs to 16 residues. V was trimmed by 3 bases and J by 3 bases, leaving 15 bases between them. Germline lookup yields CDR1 MDHEN and CDR2 SYDVKM.

The CDR3, as DNA: TGTGCCAGTAGCGAGGGAAACTATGGCTACACCTTC. Translated, it gives CASSEGNYGYTF. The chain has TRBV19 and TRBJ1-2; no firm D call. Trimming stripped 6 bases from V and 2 bases from J, with 7 bases between. This CDR3 is 12 amino acids long. Looked up from germline, CDR1 is LNHDA and CDR2 is SQIVND (reference sequence).

This clone is judged large (0.1 to 1%). The rearrangement joins TRBV6-8 to TRBJ1-5; 7 bases align to TRBD1. Trimming cost V 5 bases and J 5 bases; bases outside gene matches: 0. The CDR3 runs to 12 residues. Germline values: CDR1 MNHGY, CDR2 SAAAGT. CDR3 in amino acids: CASSTGDQPQHF. Here the CDR3 DNA reads TGTGCCAGCAGTACAGGGGATCAGCCCCAGCATTTT.

The V and J genes are TRBV28 and TRBJ2-1; D may match TRBD1 or TRBD2 (7 bases each). The length of the CDR3 is 13 residues. Germline CDR1 reads MDHEN; CDR2 reads SYDVKM. Trimming left V 5 bases short and J 7 bases short, with 12 bases between. The CDR3 nucleotides are TGTGCCAGCAGTCCCCAGGGGGGGAATGAGCAGTTCTTC. The encoded protein is CASSPQGGNEQFF.

The rearrangement joins TRBV29-1 to TRBJ2-5, with 7 positions matching TRBD2. Trimming cost V 4 bases and J 1 base; bases outside gene matches: 3. The CDR3 consists of 13 residues. Germline V gene lookup returns CDR1 SQVTM and CDR2 ANQGSEA. CDR3 sequence reads: CSVGASGQETQYF. DNA of the CDR3: TGCAGCGTTGGAGCTAGCGGCCAAGAGACCCAGTACTTC.

This clone was observed a handful of times. This chain uses TRBV6-8 with TRBJ2-1; D tentatively fits TRBD1 or TRBD2 (5 bases each). This CDR3 has 17 amino acids. The V gene's germline CDR1 is MNHGY and CDR2 SAAAGT. Trimming took 2 bases from V and 8 from J, leaving 22 bases between them. CDR3: CASSYRLIGATQHEQFF. The CDR3 DNA follows: TGTGCCAGCAGTTACAGGCTGATCGGGGCCACCCAACATGAGCAGTTCTTC.

In this sample, this clone turned up a few times. The rearrangement uses TRBV15 and TRBJ2-5; tentative D call: TRBD2 (5 bases). Trimming removed 0 bases at V and 2 bases at J, with 7 bases between. Germline V lookup: CDR1 LNHNV, CDR2 YYDKDF (reference sequence). The CDR3 contains 14 residues. The CDR3 here is CATSRERAQETQYF. The CDR3 nucleotides are TGTGCCACCAGCAGAGAGAGGGCGCAAGAGACCCAGTACTTC.

This clone was detected only a few times. The CDR3 nucleotides are TGTGCCAGCAGCTTGGCAGCGGGGGTAGGCGAGCAGTACTTC. It encodes CASSLAAGVGEQYF. The chain recombines TRBV11-3 with TRBJ2-7; TRBD2 matches at 8 bases. Trimming at V came to 3 bases and at J to 6 bases, leaving 7 bases not matched to a gene. The CDR3 spans 14 residues. In germline, CDR1 is SGHNT, CDR2 YENEEA. Variable domain in full (rest from reference TRBV11-3 and TRBJ2-7): EAGVVQSPRYKIIEKKQPVAFWCNPISGHNTLYWYLQNLGQGPELLIRYENEEAVDDSQLPKDRFSAERLKGVDSTLKIQPAELGDSAVYLCASSLAAGVGEQYFGPGTRLTVT.

Relative to its sample, this clone is large. The chain uses TRBV9 and TRBJ2-7; TRBD1 aligns across 9 bases. This CDR3 has 14 amino acids. Germline V gene data show CDR1 as SGDLS and CDR2 as YYNGEE. J was trimmed by 2 bases and V by 2 bases; bases with no gene match: 2. The chain's CDR3 is CASSVGQGTYEQYF. The DNA for the CDR3 is TGTGCCAGCAGCGTGGGACAGGGTACCTACGAGCAGTACTTC.

This clone was detected only a few times. The chain combines TRBV28 with TRBJ1-1, with 7 bases identical to TRBD1. The CDR3 runs 13 residues. Trimming removed 5 bases from V and 5 bases from J; junction bases left unmatched: 5. Germline-derived CDR1 and CDR2 are MDHEN and SYDVKM. CDR3 protein: CASSEGAGTEAFF. The CDR3 DNA follows: TGTGCCAGCAGTGAGGGGGCCGGGACTGAAGCTTTCTTT.

The rearrangement links TRBV10-2 to TRBJ1-4, with 7 nucleotides matching TRBD1. Germline CDR1 is WSHSY and CDR2 is SAAADI. CDR3 length: 15 amino acids. V gave up 6 bases and J gave up 8 bases; unmatched junction bases: 12. CDR3 DNA sequence: TGCGCCAGCAGCCCCGGAGGGGGCCTGGGGGAAAAACTGTTTTTT. As protein: CASSPGGGLGEKLFF.

This clone was counted only a few times. The V gene is TRBV6-8, the J gene TRBJ2-5; D is uncertain. Germline V gene sequence: CDR1 MNHGY, CDR2 SAAAGT. The CDR3 is made up of 14 amino acids. V shed 5 bases and J shed 4 bases, with 14 bases lying between them. Written as DNA, the CDR3 is TGTGCCAGCAGTGGCGCTAGGGTCGGAGAGACCCAGTACTTC. Amino acid sequence: CASSGARVGETQYF.

The chain links TRBV28 to TRBJ2-7; D possibly corresponds to TRBD1 (6 bases). V dropped 2 bases and J dropped 3 bases, with 14 bases sitting between them. Germline V CDR1 and CDR2: MDHEN, SYDVKM. This CDR3 is 15 amino acids long. The CDR3: CASSLTGRSRYEQYF. As DNA, the CDR3 is TGTGCCAGCAGTTTAACAGGGAGAAGTCGCTACGAGCAGTACTTC.

This clone was seen a handful of times. The chain couples TRBV18 to TRBJ1-4; D is possibly TRBD1 (5 bases). V was cut by 3 bases and J by 8 bases, with 13 bases left in between. Germline V CDR1 and CDR2: KGHSH, LQKENI. The CDR3 sequence is 14 residues long. The DNA of the CDR3 is TGTGCCAGCTCACCGGGACCTAGCGGCGAAAAACTGTTTTTT. Protein: CASSPGPSGEKLFF.

This clone was recorded a few times. This chain links TRBV28 with TRBJ1-1, with D uncertain. CDR3 length: 15 amino acids. The V gene lost 3 bases and the J gene lost 0 bases, with 11 bases spanning the gap. Germline V lookup: CDR1 MDHEN, CDR2 SYDVKM. The CDR3 coding sequence is TGTGCCAGCAGTTTCAGCATTTTCTTGAACACTGAAGCTTTCTTT. This gives the protein CASSFSIFLNTEAFF.

V is TRBV19 and J is TRBJ2-2, with D possibly matching TRBD1 (6 bases). Trimming removed 7 bases from V and 4 bases from J, with 13 bases in between. The CDR3 length is 14 residues. The germline gives CDR1 LNHDA, CDR2 SQIVND (reference sequence). CDR3 coding DNA: TGTGCCAGTACCATACAGGGAACCACCGGGGAGCTGTTTTTT. It is translated as CASTIQGTTGELFF.

This clone was counted a few times. The genes are TRBV28 and TRBJ1-4, with D uncertain. The CDR3 totals 15 residues. Germline values: CDR1 MDHEN, CDR2 SYDVKM. Trimming took 3 bases from V and 1 from J, leaving 9 bases between them. CDR3 protein: CASSFIGITNEKLFF. CDR3 nucleotides: TGTGCCAGCAGTTTCATAGGGATAACTAATGAAAAACTGTTTTTT.

There are a few counts of this clone. The chain couples TRBV6-7 to TRBJ2-1; 8 bases line up with TRBD2. TRBV6-7 is recorded as an ORF, its role being uncertain. The CDR3 is made up of 15 amino acids. J gave up 3 bases and V 7 bases, and 8 bases lay outside the gene matches. DNA for the CDR3: TGTGCCAGCACTAGAATTAGCGGGATCTACAATGAGCAGTTCTTC. It translates to CASTRISGIYNEQFF.